This is a list of T cell receptor beta chains from one sample in a study of T cell changes during pregnancy in multiple sclerosis. Assay: immunoSEQ multiplex PCR; the TCRdb copy retains only in-frame clones and omits some. The sample holds 95,000 to 100,000 clones, roughly nine tenths seen once. The material was peripheral blood, obtained after pregnancy. The receptors stem from a female donor in good health, enrolled as a control in a pregnancy study. Both conserved end residues are part of each CDR3. Fields, in order: V gene, clone size, D gene, J gene, CDR3 DNA, CDR3 protein. The D gene is left open where the match is weak. Size is stated for part of the rows, as once, few or many counts, or as a class when the clone is expanded.

TRBV6-5	NA	NA	TRBJ1-2	TGTGCCAGCAGAAGGAGGCAGCTTATGAATGGCTACACCTTC	CASRRRQLMNGYTF
TRBV5-4	once	NA	TRBJ2-3	TGTGCCAGCAGCCCCACTAGATACACAGATACGCAGTATTTT	CASSPTRYTDTQYF
TRBV2	NA	TRBD2	TRBJ2-6	TGTGCCTCCTCTCGGGGGGGCCTAAGGGCCAACGTCCTGACTTTC	CASSRGGLRANVLTF
TRBV10-3	NA	TRBD2	TRBJ2-1	TGTGCCATCAGCCCCGGGACTAGCGGGAGTCATGAGCAGTTCTTC	CAISPGTSGSHEQFF
TRBV7-8	NA	TRBD2	TRBJ2-2	TGTGCCAGCAGCCCGACTAGCGGGGGGAACACCGGGGAGCTGTTTTTT	CASSPTSGGNTGELFF
TRBV5-4	once	NA	TRBJ2-7	TGTGCCAGCAGCCCCCCCGGTCGGGAGCAGTACTTC	CASSPPGREQYF
TRBV7-7	NA	TRBD2	TRBJ2-2	TGTGCTAGCAGCTCGTGGACTAGCGGGACGAACACCGGGGAGCTGTTTTTT	CASSSWTSGTNTGELFF
TRBV18	few	TRBD1	TRBJ1-5	TGTGCCAGCTCAATGGACAGGGGGCATCAGCCCCAGCATTTT	CASSMDRGHQPQHF
TRBV18	NA	TRBD2	TRBJ2-3	TGTGCCAGCTCACCTATCCCGCAAACTAGCGGGGGAGATACGCAGTATTTT	CASSPIPQTSGGDTQYF
TRBV11-2	NA	TRBD1	TRBJ2-7	TGTGCCAGCAGCTTCGACAGGGGGCCCTACGAGCAGTACTTC	CASSFDRGPYEQYF
TRBV28	NA	TRBD2	TRBJ2-1	TGTGCCAGCAGGGAGGCTAGTCGCGCGGGAGCGGGGCAGTTCTTC	CASREASRAGAGQFF
TRBV4-1	NA	TRBD1	TRBJ2-1	TGCGCCAGCAGCCAAAAACAGGGGGTTAGTCTTATCGGCTACAATGAGCAGTTCTTC	CASSQKQGVSLIGYNEQFF
TRBV15	NA	TRBD1	TRBJ1-1	TGTGCCACCAGCAGTTCCGGGACAGGGAGGACTGAAGCTTTCTTT	CATSSSGTGRTEAFF
TRBV6-6	NA	TRBD2	TRBJ2-7	TGTGCCAGCAGTGCCGGGACTAGCGGGAACTACGAGCAGTACTTC	CASSAGTSGNYEQYF
TRBV5-5	NA	TRBD1	TRBJ1-1	TGTGCCAGCAAGGGACAGATGAACACTGAAGCTTTCTTT	CASKGQMNTEAFF
TRBV4-1	NA	NA	TRBJ1-5	TGCGCCAGCAGCCAAGATCCCGGGGAACAGCAGCCCCAGCATTTT	CASSQDPGEQQPQHF
TRBV2	NA	TRBD1	TRBJ2-1	TGTGCCAGCAGTGACTGGGACAGCAATGAGCAGTTCTTC	CASSDWDSNEQFF
TRBV4-1	NA	TRBD1	TRBJ1-2	TGCGCCAGCAGCCGAGAGACAGGGGATAAGGGCGGCTACACCTTC	CASSRETGDKGGYTF
TRBV28	NA	NA	TRBJ2-7	TGTGCCTCTCCTATTCCCTACTACGAGCAGTACTTC	CASPIPYYEQYF
TRBV7-6	NA	TRBD1	TRBJ2-1	TGTGCCAGCAGCCGCCGGGACAGGGACAATGAGCAGTTCTTC	CASSRRDRDNEQFF
TRBV19	NA	TRBD1	TRBJ1-1	TGTGCCAGTAGTATAGGGGGGACAGGGATTCTTAGTGAAGCTTTCTTT	CASSIGGTGILSEAFF
TRBV6-6	once	TRBD1	TRBJ1-2	TGTGCCAGCAGCGGGACAGGGGGGGACTATGGCTACACCTTC	CASSGTGGDYGYTF
TRBV5-4	NA	TRBD2	TRBJ2-1	TGTGCCAGCAGACTCGGGACTAGCGGGATGACCCTCAATGAGCAGTTCTTC	CASRLGTSGMTLNEQFF
TRBV7-6	NA	TRBD2	TRBJ2-4	TGTGCCAGCAGCCCCGGACTAGCGAGGTCCCTAGCCAAAAACATTCAGTACTTC	CASSPGLARSLAKNIQYF
TRBV6-1	NA	TRBD2	TRBJ2-5	TGTGCCAGCATCCAGAGCGGGAGGGCCCTCGGGACCCAGTACTTC	CASIQSGRALGTQYF
TRBV5-5	NA	NA	TRBJ1-1	TGTGCCAGCAGCTCCAGACAGGCTAACGGCAGGGGAGAAGCTTTCTTT	CASSSRQANGRGEAFF
TRBV7-3	NA	TRBD1	TRBJ1-1	TGTGCCAGCAGCTACAGGGGGGCGGCTGAAGCTTTCTTT	CASSYRGAAEAFF
TRBV19	once	TRBD2	TRBJ2-7	TGTGCCAGTAGTCCGGCCGGGACTAGTGGGGCCGAGCAGTACTTC	CASSPAGTSGAEQYF
TRBV5-1	NA	TRBD1	TRBJ1-2	TGCGCCAGCAGCCTGGGACAGGGGGCGGACTATGGCTACACCTTC	CASSLGQGADYGYTF
TRBV10-3	few	TRBD1	TRBJ1-1	TGTGCCATCAAAGAACAGGGGGCTGGTGGTACTGAAGCTTTCTTT	CAIKEQGAGGTEAFF
TRBV7-8	many	NA	TRBJ2-7	TGTGCCAGCAGCAGTAGCGGTAGTCTCGGCCACGAGCAGTACTTC	CASSSSGSLGHEQYF
TRBV11-2	NA	NA	TRBJ1-5	TGTGCCAGCAGCTCGAGACAGATTTCGGGCGGCAATCAGCCCCAGCATTTT	CASSSRQISGGNQPQHF
TRBV6-1	NA	TRBD1	TRBJ1-2	TGTGCCAGCAGTGGACAGGGCGTCTATGGCTACACCTTC	CASSGQGVYGYTF
TRBV28	NA	TRBD2	TRBJ2-2	TGTGCCAGCAGTCGAAACTCAATCGGATACGGCGGGAGCGGGGAGCTGTTTTTT	CASSRNSIGYGGSGELFF
TRBV5-6	NA	NA	TRBJ1-1	TGTGCCAGCAGCTTGGAATCCGGGTATGAAGCTTTCTTT	CASSLESGYEAFF
TRBV19	NA	TRBD1	TRBJ2-1	TGTGCCAGTAGGAGGCTCTCGGGACAGGGCGTCAATGAGCAGTTCTTC	CASRRLSGQGVNEQFF